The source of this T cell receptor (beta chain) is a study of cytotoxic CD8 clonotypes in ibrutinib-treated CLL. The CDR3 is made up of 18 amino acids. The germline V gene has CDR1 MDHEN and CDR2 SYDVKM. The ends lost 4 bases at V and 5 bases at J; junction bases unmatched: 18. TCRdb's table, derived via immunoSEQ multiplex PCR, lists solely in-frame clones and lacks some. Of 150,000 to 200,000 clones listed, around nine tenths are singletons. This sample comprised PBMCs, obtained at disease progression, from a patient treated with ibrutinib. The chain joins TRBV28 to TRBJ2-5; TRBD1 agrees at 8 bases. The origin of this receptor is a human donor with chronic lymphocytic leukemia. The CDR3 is CASSSMRAGQGRGETQYF. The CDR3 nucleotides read TGTGCCAGCAGTTCAATGCGAGCTGGACAGGGAAGAGGGGAGACCCAGTACTTC.